A single sample gave rise to the 10 T cell receptor beta chains below, sequenced in a study of T cell responses to AZD1222 COVID-19 vaccine. Libraries were prepared by immunoSEQ multiplex PCR; TCRdb keeps only in-frame clonotypes and omits some of them. Counted here are approximately 120,000 clones, around 90% occurring once; the ten biggest clones make up roughly 4.5%. The material sequenced was peripheral blood, taken on day 0 of AZD1222 vaccination. The receptors were sampled from an adult in good health.

The chain couples TRBV7-9 to TRBJ2-3, with D perhaps matching TRBD2 (6 bases). Between the trimmed V and J ends, which lost 1 base and 0 bases, there was a span of 11 bases. Germline V CDR1 and CDR2: SEHNR, FQNEAQ (reference sequence). CDR3 size: 16 residues. The CDR3 here is CASSLVGGTSTDTQYF. CDR3 sequence (DNA): TGTGCCAGCAGCTTAGTCGGTGGGACTAGCACAGATACGCAGTATTTT.

The rearrangement links TRBV27 to TRBJ1-3; the D gene is possibly TRBD1 (5 bases). The CDR3 is 16 residues long. Germline V gene sequence: CDR1 MNHEY, CDR2 SMNVEV (reference sequence). Trimming cost V 5 bases and J 2 bases, with 16 bases left between them. As DNA, the CDR3 is TGTGCCAGCAGTCCCTGGGCCGGGGCGGCTGGAAACACCATATATTTT. As protein: CASSPWAGAAGNTIYF.

The chain joins TRBV19 to TRBJ2-5; D not certain. Germline V gives CDR1 LNHDA, CDR2 SQIVND (reference sequence). Deletions cut 3 bases from V and 5 bases from J, with 13 bases between. CDR3 length: 14 residues. The CDR3 DNA reads TGTGCCAGTAGTATGGAAGCGACGACGGAGACCCAGTACTTC. Protein: CASSMEATTETQYF.

The genes are TRBV7-9 and TRBJ1-2; D gene uncertain. Germline CDR1 is SEHNR and CDR2 is FQNEAQ (reference sequence). The V gene lost 5 bases and the J gene lost 5 bases, with 12 bases spanning the gap. The CDR3 sequence is 13 residues long. The CDR3, as DNA: TGTGCCAGCAGCCCCACCTACAGATATGGCTACACCTTC. This gives the protein CASSPTYRYGYTF.

This clone was found once. This chain links TRBV20-1 with TRBJ2-7; D is perhaps TRBD2 (5 bases). Trimming took 3 bases from V and 12 from J, leaving 24 bases between them. CDR1 is DFQATT and CDR2 is SNEGSKA in the germline V gene (reference sequence). The CDR3 has 14 residues. CDR3 sequence: CSASRPPDYAIRYF. DNA of the CDR3: TGCAGTGCTAGTCGGCCCCCCGACTACGCGATAAGGTACTTC.

This chain uses TRBV11-2 with TRBJ2-3; TRBD2 aligns across 15 bases. Trimming removed 5 bases from V and 4 bases from J; junction bases left unmatched: 4. Germline-derived CDR1 and CDR2 are SGHAT and FQNNGV. There are 16 residues in the CDR3. CDR3 amino acids: CASSPRTSGGADTQYF. Here the CDR3 DNA reads TGTGCCAGCAGCCCCCGGACTAGCGGGGGGGCAGATACGCAGTATTTT.

The gene calls are TRBV30 and TRBJ1-5; D is ambiguous. Germline CDR1 is GTSNPN and CDR2 is SVGIG (reference sequence). V was shortened by 2 bases and J by 5 bases, with 16 bases between the two germline ends. The CDR3 loop spans 15 amino acids. As DNA, the CDR3 is TGTGCCTGGAGTCCGATAGGGAGTGGGGATCAGCCCCAGCATTTT. Translated, it gives CAWSPIGSGDQPQHF.

V is TRBV9 and J is TRBJ1-2; D unclear. The V end lost 3 bases, the J end lost 4 bases, and 22 bases lay between the germline ends. There are 17 residues in the CDR3. CDR1 and CDR2 from the germline V gene are SGDLS and YYNGEE. The CDR3 sequence: CASSASRITAWSYGYTF. CDR3 DNA sequence: TGTGCCAGCAGCGCAAGCCGAATAACGGCCTGGAGCTATGGCTACACCTTC.

The J gene is TRBJ1-4, the V gene TRBV2; 7 bases map to TRBD1. Trimming removed 6 bases from V and 0 bases from J; junction bases left unmatched: 4. Germline lookup yields CDR1 SNHLY and CDR2 FYNNEI. The CDR3 contains 15 residues. This CDR3 reads CASRRDRPTNEKLFF. The CDR3 coding sequence is TGTGCCAGCAGGAGGGACAGACCAACTAATGAAAAACTGTTTTTT.

The rearrangement links TRBV5-6 to TRBJ2-7, with D unclear. The CDR3 totals 15 residues. The germline V and J ends were trimmed by 3 bases and 0 bases, with 13 bases remaining between them. Germline V lookup: CDR1 SGHDT, CDR2 YYEEEE. The CDR3 nucleotides are TGTGCCAGCAGCTACCCGACGGTTAGCTCCTACGAGCAGTACTTC. This sequence encodes CASSYPTVSSYEQYF.